This is a list of T cell receptor beta chains from one sample in a study of post-analysis software for immune sequencing data. TCRdb used MiXCR to reprocess the PCR reads, holding one entry per CDR3 protein. Among fewer than 850,000 distinct CDR3 sequences listed, roughly 50% were seen once. The sequencing input was blood. These receptor sequences come from a girl under 18 with multiple sclerosis. CDR3s leave out the opening cysteine and the closing phenylalanine or tryptophan.

J: TRBJ2-5
length: 13
V: TRBV6-5
CDR3: ASSWGQGPQETQY

J: TRBJ2-7
length: 12
V: TRBV20-1
CDR3: SAREVGTPYEQY

J: TRBJ2-1
length: 12
V: TRBV4-3
CDR3: ASSQAPGGTEQF

J: TRBJ2-1
length: 11
V: TRBV5-5
CDR3: ASSPWTGREQF

J: TRBJ2-5
length: 14
V: TRBV5-1
CDR3: ASSLLAGGLQETQY

J: TRBJ2-7
length: 14
V: TRBV6-5
CDR3: ASSYSGQAGGYEQY

J: TRBJ2-7
length: 10
V: TRBV20-1
CDR3: SARGQADEQY

J: TRBJ2-1
length: 9
V: TRBV20-1
CDR3: SAVSYNEQF

J: TRBJ2-3
length: 13
V: TRBV24-1
CDR3: ATSDPPGDTDTQY

J: TRBJ2-1
length: 14
V: TRBV14
CDR3: ASSPPAGEGYNEQF

J: TRBJ1-1
length: 15
V: TRBV14
CDR3: ASSPILGSRLNTEAF

J: TRBJ2-1
length: 15
V: TRBV12-3/TRBV12-4
CDR3: TSSFTSGRAMANEQF

J: TRBJ2-7
length: 13
V: TRBV4-1
CDR3: ASSQAQTPTYEQY

J: TRBJ2-1
length: 15
V: TRBV6-1
CDR3: ASSPGLAGPEHHEQF

J: TRBJ1-1
length: 13
V: TRBV20-1
CDR3: SARDGRTGRTEAF

J: TRBJ1-2
length: 12
V: TRBV5-8
CDR3: ASSLTPANYGYT

J: TRBJ1-2
length: 14
V: TRBV11-2
CDR3: ASSATSRVANYGYT

J: TRBJ2-1
length: 15
V: TRBV4-3
CDR3: ASSQDGTGGAYNEQF

J: TRBJ2-1
length: 12
V: TRBV7-6
CDR3: ASSFFRGNDEQF

J: TRBJ1-1
length: 10
V: TRBV28
CDR3: ASSRDQTEAF

J: TRBJ2-1
length: 14
V: TRBV24-1
CDR3: ATSDYRAEPYNEQF

J: TRBJ1-2
length: 12
V: TRBV4-3
CDR3: ASSQVRGHLPYT

J: TRBJ2-1
length: 17
V: TRBV13
CDR3: ASSLDRSLSGRSYNEQF

J: TRBJ2-3
length: 14
V: TRBV29-1
CDR3: SVGGDRTPSTDTQY

J: TRBJ2-3
length: 9
V: TRBV6-2/TRBV6-3
CDR3: ASGITDTQY

J: TRBJ2-1
length: 12
V: TRBV27
CDR3: ASSLQGAGNEQF

J: TRBJ2-3
length: 13
V: TRBV9
CDR3: ASSVGQGGTDTQY

J: TRBJ2-7
length: 13
V: TRBV4-1
CDR3: ASSQDRGLGYEQY

J: TRBJ2-3
length: 14
V: TRBV3-1
CDR3: ASSQSGGRAPDTQY

J: TRBJ2-7
length: 13
V: TRBV15
CDR3: ATSRGGTNPYEQY

J: TRBJ2-1
length: 13
V: TRBV2
CDR3: ASSAAGSSYNEQF

J: TRBJ2-3
length: 13
V: TRBV7-2
CDR3: ASSFDSLGTDTQY

J: TRBJ2-1
length: 21
V: TRBV4-3
CDR3: ASSQDIHFRDFKYLSSYNEQF

J: TRBJ2-1
length: 11
V: TRBV24-1
CDR3: ATGAGGYNEQF

J: TRBJ2-1
length: 13
V: TRBV28
CDR3: ASSFRDRPPNEQF

J: TRBJ1-4
length: 13
V: TRBV4-1
CDR3: ASSQLFQGDEKLF

J: TRBJ1-6
length: 12
V: TRBV12-3/TRBV12-4
CDR3: ASRTGPGNSPLH

J: TRBJ2-7
length: 11
V: TRBV2
CDR3: ASTVADSYEQY

J: TRBJ2-7
length: 15
V: TRBV12-3/TRBV12-4
CDR3: ASSRRLAGGPPYEQY

J: NA
length: 14
V: TRBV7-9
CDR3: ASSAGTSGSGETQY

J: TRBJ2-3
length: 14
V: TRBV5-6
CDR3: ASSFLSARSTDTQY

J: TRBJ2-2
length: 14
V: TRBV20-1
CDR3: SAKTGGAVYSGELF

J: TRBJ1-2
length: 9
V: TRBV7-8
CDR3: ASRGAWEFT

J: TRBJ2-1
length: 14
V: TRBV9
CDR3: ASSVELRFSYNEQF

J: TRBJ1-2
length: 12
V: TRBV9
CDR3: ASSPQVANYGYT